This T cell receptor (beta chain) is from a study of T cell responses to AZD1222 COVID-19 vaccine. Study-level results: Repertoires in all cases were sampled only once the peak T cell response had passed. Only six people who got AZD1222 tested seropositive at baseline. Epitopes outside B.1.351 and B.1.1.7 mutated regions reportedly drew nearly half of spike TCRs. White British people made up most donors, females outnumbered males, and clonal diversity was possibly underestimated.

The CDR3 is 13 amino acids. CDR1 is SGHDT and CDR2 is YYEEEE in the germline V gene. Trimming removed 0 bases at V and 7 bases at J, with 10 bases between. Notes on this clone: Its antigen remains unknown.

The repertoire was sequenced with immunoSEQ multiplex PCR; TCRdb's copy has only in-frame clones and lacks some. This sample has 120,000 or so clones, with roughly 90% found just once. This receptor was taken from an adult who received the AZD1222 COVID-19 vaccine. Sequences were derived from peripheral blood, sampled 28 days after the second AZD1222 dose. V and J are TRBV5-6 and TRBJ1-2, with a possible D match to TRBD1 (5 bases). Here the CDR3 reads CASSLAPGTGYTF. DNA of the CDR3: TGTGCCAGCAGCTTGGCGCCAGGGACTGGCTACACCTTC.